This T cell receptor (beta chain) is from a study of shared clonotypes between healthy human individuals. Turning to the study itself: There were three CD4 naive, three CD4 memory, two CD8 naive and one CD8 memory plates per donor. Notes on the study in general: Exclusively blood specimens were collected; tissue repertoires likely differ.

The V gene lost 5 bases and the J gene lost 1 base, with 8 bases spanning the gap. Germline-derived CDR1 and CDR2 are MNHEY and SVGAGI. The CDR3 runs to 13 residues. Replicate PCRs from sorted subsets contained around 200 ng DNA, which is roughly 30,000 T cell genomes. Authors' analysis steps: ImmunoSEQ junction-only sequences lacked quality scores, so their filtering differed. Profiled with immunoSEQ multiplex PCR; TCRdb holds only in-frame clones, not every one. V and J calls and clone size are those listed in that table; D and trimming were worked out from the DNA. Of roughly 2.5 million clones listed, approximately 90% are singletons. A word on this clone: The antigen is not known. Other DNA sequences within the sample encode an identical CDR3.

The sample comprised naive CD4+ T cells sorted from blood. Subset of the sample: CD45RA+ positively selected. The chain uses TRBV6-5 and TRBJ2-5; tentatively, D is TRBD1 (5 bases). The origin of this receptor is a man between 18 and 29 years old in good health. In DNA form, the CDR3 reads TGTGCCAGCAGTCGGACAATCCAAGAGACCCAGTACTTC. Translation gives CASSRTIQETQYF.